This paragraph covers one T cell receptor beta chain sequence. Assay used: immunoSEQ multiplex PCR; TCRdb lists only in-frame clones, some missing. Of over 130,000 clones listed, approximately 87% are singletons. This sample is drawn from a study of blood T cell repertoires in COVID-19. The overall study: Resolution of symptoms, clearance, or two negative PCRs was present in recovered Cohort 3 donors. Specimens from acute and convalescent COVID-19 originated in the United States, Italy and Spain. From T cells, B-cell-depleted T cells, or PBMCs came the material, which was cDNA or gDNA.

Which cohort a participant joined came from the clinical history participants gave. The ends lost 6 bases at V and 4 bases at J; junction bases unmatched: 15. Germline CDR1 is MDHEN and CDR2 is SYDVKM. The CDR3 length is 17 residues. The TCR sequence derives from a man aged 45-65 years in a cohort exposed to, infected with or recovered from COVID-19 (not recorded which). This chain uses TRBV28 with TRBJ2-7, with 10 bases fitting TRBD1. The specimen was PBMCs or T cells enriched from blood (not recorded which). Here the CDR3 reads CASSPIQGTGESYEQYF. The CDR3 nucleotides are TGTGCCAGCAGCCCCATCCAGGGGACAGGGGAATCGTACGAGCAGTACTTC.